This TCR beta chain appears in the sequencing data of a study of PD-1 blockade in mismatch repair-deficient tumors. Overall study: Patients had over ten mismatch repair-deficient cancer types and were previously treated and progressing.

TCR sequencing covered a few patients who responded to pembrolizumab. This clone has more than one count but fewer than ten. No antigen is known for it. Study conclusions and caveats: Tumor-resident clones, often undetectable pretreatment in blood, expanded then contracted after pembrolizumab.

This table comes from immunoSEQ multiplex PCR, and its TCRdb copy is limited to in-frame clones, with some not included. The sample has roughly 130,000 clones, 85% to 90% seen once. With V trimmed by 3 bases and J by 4 bases, 3 bases remained unmatched. The CDR3 is made up of 14 amino acids. Germline CDR1 reads MGHRA; CDR2 reads YSYEKL. This clonotype was sampled from an adult with mismatch repair-deficient cancer. The V call is TRBV4-1, the J call TRBJ2-7; 10 bases are shared with TRBD2. The specimen comprised peripheral blood, sampled just under 74 weeks after starting pembrolizumab. The CDR3 bases are TGCGCCAGCAGCCAGGCTAGCGGGAGTTACGAGCAGTACTTC. Encoded protein: CASSQASGSYEQYF.